The source of this TCR beta chain is a study of radiotherapy plus CTLA-4 blockade in lung cancer. Overall study findings and caveats: Reports identified early blood T cell clone dynamics, with interferon-beta, as the best response predictor. Blood TCR clones of tumor origin expanded after radiotherapy plus ipilimumab.

On this clone itself: Its antigen is not known.

This CDR3 is built from 15 residues. The ends were cut back, 4 bases at V and 1 base at J, with 13 bases in the middle. Germline V gene data show CDR1 as MGHDK and CDR2 as SYGVNS. Treatment of patients with chemo-refractory metastatic non-small-cell lung cancer consisted of focal radiation plus CTLA-4 blockade with ipilimumab. TCRdb's copy holds only in-frame clones and misses some; the assay was immunoSEQ multiplex PCR. Of approximately 50,000 clones in the sample, about 80% are singletons; the top ten hold under 7%. This TCR was sampled from a human donor with non-small cell lung cancer whose response to radiotherapy plus ipilimumab could not be evaluated. The sample in question was peripheral blood, obtained from a patient treated with radiotherapy plus ipilimumab. V usage is TRBV25-1 and J usage is TRBJ1-1; maybe TRBD1 (5 bases). The CDR3 DNA is TGTGCCAGCAGTGCCAGGGTCAGTGGGAACACTGAAGCTTTCTTT. The encoded protein is CASSARVSGNTEAFF.